This T cell receptor beta chain was sequenced during a study of T cells after yellow fever vaccination. As TCR cDNA was made by 5'RACE template switching, a universal primer site and UMIs were added. TCRdb reprocessed the 5' RACE reads via MiXCR and lists one record per CDR3 protein. The table has about 580,000 distinct CDR3 sequences, less than 20% seen once. The V gene end was trimmed by 4 bases and the J gene end by 3 bases; junction bases not matched to a gene: 5. This CDR3 contains 15 residues. Study conclusions and caveats: Reappearance after the booster was seen for most primary-vaccination clones, at about 95% CD4 and 70% to 90% CD8.

This clonotype appeared a few times. Its antigen is still unknown. Specimen: PBMCs, collected about 5 days after the first yellow fever vaccination. This TCR was recovered from a man aged 18-30 years who received the YFV17D yellow fever vaccine. V and J are TRBV12-3 or TRBV12-4 and TRBJ2-2; 7 positions match TRBD1. The CDR3 coding sequence is TGTGCCAGCAGTTCCCGGGGACAGTACACCGGGGAGCTGTTTTTT. It encodes CASSSRGQYTGELFF.